These 17 T cell receptor beta chains share one sample of origin, sequenced in a study of T cell responses to AZD1222 COVID-19 vaccine. Using immunoSEQ multiplex PCR, the repertoire was profiled, and TCRdb retains in-frame clones only, with some absent. The data contain 70,000 to 95,000 clones, around 82% of them singletons. Sample: peripheral blood, taken on day 0 of AZD1222 vaccination. The receptors stem from an adult in good health.

This chain joins TRBV5-4 and TRBJ1-2, with 8 positions matching TRBD1. Germline CDR1 and CDR2: SGHNT and YYREEE (reference sequence). The CDR3 sequence is 16 residues long. V was pared by 5 bases and J by 4 bases, with 13 bases of the junction left unmatched. CDR3 bases: TGTGCCAGCAGATCCGCCGGGGCAGGGGGCATCTATGGCTACACCTTC. It codes for CASRSAGAGGIYGYTF. The whole variable domain, filled in from reference TRBV5-4 and TRBJ1-2, reads ETGVTQSPTHLIKTRGQQVTLRCSSQSGHNTVSWYQQALGQGPQFIFQYYREEENGRGNFPPRFSGLQFPNYSSELNVNALELDDSALYLCASRSAGAGGIYGYTFGSGTRLTVV.

The V gene is TRBV28, the J gene TRBJ2-7, with D unclear. This CDR3 comprises 13 residues. Trimming removed 5 bases at V and 2 bases at J, with 10 bases between. Germline CDR1 MDHEN, CDR2 SYDVKM. CDR3: CASSPQWPYEQYF. The DNA for the CDR3 is TGTGCCAGCAGTCCTCAGTGGCCCTACGAGCAGTACTTC.

The rearrangement joins TRBV18 to TRBJ1-3; possibly TRBD1 for D (5 bases). The V gene's germline CDR1 is KGHSH and CDR2 LQKENI. CDR3 length: 15 residues. V dropped 5 bases and J dropped 0 bases, with 11 bases sitting between them. Here the CDR3 DNA reads TGTGCCAGCTCAGCGACAGCTAGCTCTGGAAACACCATATATTTT. Translating it yields CASSATASSGNTIYF.

V and J are TRBV2 and TRBJ2-1; 7 bases are shared with TRBD1. The CDR3 length is 16 residues. Unmatched junction bases numbered 5, after V lost 3 bases and J lost 0 bases. Germline CDR1 SNHLY, CDR2 FYNNEI. CDR3 sequence: CASSEQTGNSYNEQFF. The CDR3 DNA follows: TGTGCCAGCAGTGAGCAGACAGGGAACTCCTACAATGAGCAGTTCTTC.

This chain uses TRBV7-2 with TRBJ1-2; weak D call: TRBD1 (6 bases). Germline V gene sequence: CDR1 SGHTA, CDR2 FQGNSA. This CDR3 is built from 15 residues. The V end was cut by 5 bases, the J end by 2 bases, with 15 bases between. This chain's CDR3 is CASSPATGPNYGYTF. CDR3 sequence (DNA): TGTGCCAGCAGCCCCGCGACAGGCCCCAACTATGGCTACACCTTC.

This chain uses TRBV3-1 (or the pseudogene TRBV3-2) with TRBJ1-1; 9 bases agree with TRBD1. The CDR3 is 14 residues long. Unmatched junction bases numbered 4, after V lost 4 bases and J lost 4 bases. Germline lookup yields CDR1 LGHDT and CDR2 YNNKEL (reference sequence). The CDR3, as DNA: TGTGCCAGCAGCCGTTCGGGACAGGGCACTGAAGCTTTCTTT. It codes for CASSRSGQGTEAFF.

Concerning this clone itself: The junction does not match germline at one end; this may be a read error. This chain links TRBV7-8 with TRBJ1-5; D is ambiguous. Germline V CDR1 and CDR2: SGHVS, FQNEAQ. The CDR3 consists of 14 residues. The CDR3 reads CVSSQDTGNQPQHF. The CDR3 DNA follows: TGTGTCAGCAGCCAAGACACAGGCAATCAGCCCCAGCATTTT.

The V gene is TRBV24-1, the J gene TRBJ2-1; 7 nucleotides match TRBD1. V was pared by 3 bases and J by 4 bases, with 8 bases of the junction left unmatched. CDR1 and CDR2 from the germline V gene are KGHDR and SFDVKD. CDR3 length: 16 amino acids. CDR3 nucleotide sequence: TGTGCCACCAGTGATGCCACAGGGACAGCTTACAATGAGCAGTTCTTC. Translated: CATSDATGTAYNEQFF.

The chain employs TRBV2 and TRBJ2-5; unclear D gene. Germline V gene lookup returns CDR1 SNHLY and CDR2 FYNNEI. The CDR3 runs 15 residues. V was clipped by 2 bases and J by 3 bases, with 13 bases between them. CDR3 sequence (DNA): TGTGCCAGCAGTGAAAACGGAAATAATAAAGAGACCCAGTACTTC. It is translated as CASSENGNNKETQYF.

CDR3 bases: TGTGCCAGCAGTCCTACGACGGGCTACGAGCAGTACTTC. It translates to CASSPTTGYEQYF. The J gene is TRBJ2-7, the V gene TRBV6-5; D gene ambiguous. Trimming took 5 bases from V and 3 from J, leaving 11 bases between them. The CDR3 totals 13 residues. Germline values: CDR1 MNHEY, CDR2 SVGAGI.

The rearrangement joins TRBV3-1 (or the pseudogene TRBV3-2) to TRBJ1-5, with TRBD1 as a possible D gene (6 bases). Trimming pared 0 bases from V and 16 bases from J, leaving 19 bases between. There are 14 residues in the CDR3. The germline CDR1 and CDR2 sequences are LGHDT and YNNKEL (reference sequence). The CDR3 sequence is CASSQDIGGVEIHF. The CDR3 bases are TGTGCCAGCAGCCAAGATATAGGGGGAGTAGAGATACATTTT.

This clone was seen a few times. This chain uses TRBV19 with TRBJ2-1, with D maybe TRBD1 (6 bases). Germline V gene sequence: CDR1 LNHDA, CDR2 SQIVND (reference sequence). The V end was cut by 3 bases, the J end by 2 bases, with 11 bases between. CDR3 length: 15 amino acids. The CDR3 here is CASSIPGQPYNEQFF. The CDR3 nucleotides are TGTGCCAGTAGTATCCCCGGACAGCCCTACAATGAGCAGTTCTTC.

This sequence joins TRBV5-1 and TRBJ2-5; TRBD1 or TRBD2 may be the D gene (5 bases each). Germline-derived CDR1 and CDR2 are SGHRS and YFSETQ. The CDR3 runs 14 residues. Trimming took 4 bases from V and 4 from J, leaving 14 bases between them. CDR3 coding DNA: TGCGCCAGCAGCCCCAGTGGGACGGGAGAGACCCAGTACTTC. Its translation: CASSPSGTGETQYF.

This clone was observed once. V gene TRBV4-1 combines with J gene TRBJ2-5; a weak D match, TRBD2 (6 bases). V shed 3 bases and J shed 1 base, with 18 bases lying between them. The V gene's germline CDR1 is MGHRA and CDR2 YSYEKL. This CDR3 spans 17 amino acids. The DNA of the CDR3 is TGCGCCAGCAGCCACTTAAGGACGCGGGACCCCCAAGAGACCCAGTACTTC. This encodes CASSHLRTRDPQETQYF.

The genes are TRBV19 and TRBJ2-6; unclear D gene. Germline CDR1 LNHDA, CDR2 SQIVND (reference sequence). With 5 bases removed from V and 3 bases from J, the gap between germline ends came to 8 bases. CDR3 size: 14 residues. Here the CDR3 DNA reads TGTGCCAGTAGTCACGGGTTTGGGGCCAACGTCCTGACTTTC. Translation gives CASSHGFGANVLTF.

The rearrangement joins TRBV2 to TRBJ2-7, with unresolved D. There are 11 residues in the CDR3. V was shortened by 6 bases and J by 7 bases, with 10 bases between the two germline ends. Germline CDR1 SNHLY, CDR2 FYNNEI. CDR3 in DNA: TGTGCCAGCAGAGTCATGGAGGAGCAGTACTTC. Translating it yields CASRVMEEQYF.

The gene calls are TRBV7-2 and TRBJ2-5; 8 bases agree with TRBD2. V lost 4 bases and J lost 2; bases outside the gene matches: 9. Germline V gene lookup returns CDR1 SGHTA and CDR2 FQGNSA. This CDR3 comprises 16 residues. The CDR3 nucleotides are TGTGCCAGCAGCTCCAGGCCGGGGGGGGTGCAAGAGACCCAGTACTTC. Translating gives CASSSRPGGVQETQYF.